This T cell receptor beta chain appears in the sequencing data of a study of molecular identifiers for immune sequencing clone quantification. With listed TCR primers and previously described methods, bulk TCR libraries were prepared. TCRdb processed the PCR reads anew with MiXCR; each CDR3 protein has one entry. The data hold about 510,000 distinct CDR3 sequences, with 20% to 25% observed a single time. About this clonotype: The final CDR3 position lacks the conserved phenylalanine or tryptophan, pointing to a likely read error.

V was trimmed by 5 bases and J by 4 bases, leaving 15 bases between them. Germline V gene sequence: CDR1 SEHNR, CDR2 FQNEAQ (reference sequence). The CDR3 totals 15 residues. Sequenced sample: naive CD8+ T cells from blood, with Jurkat cell RNA spiked in. Sample subset: FACS-sorted CD8+CD4-CCR7+CD45RA+ naive T cells. The receptor comes from a human donor in good health. Some libraries in this study had Jurkat cell RNA spiked in. V and J are TRBV7-9 and TRBJ2-1, with D perhaps matching TRBD1 or TRBD2 (5 bases each). CDR3 sequence: CASSGSGTEYNEQFS. The DNA for the CDR3 is TGTGCCAGCAGCGGATCCGGGACGGAATACAATGAGCAGTTCTCC.